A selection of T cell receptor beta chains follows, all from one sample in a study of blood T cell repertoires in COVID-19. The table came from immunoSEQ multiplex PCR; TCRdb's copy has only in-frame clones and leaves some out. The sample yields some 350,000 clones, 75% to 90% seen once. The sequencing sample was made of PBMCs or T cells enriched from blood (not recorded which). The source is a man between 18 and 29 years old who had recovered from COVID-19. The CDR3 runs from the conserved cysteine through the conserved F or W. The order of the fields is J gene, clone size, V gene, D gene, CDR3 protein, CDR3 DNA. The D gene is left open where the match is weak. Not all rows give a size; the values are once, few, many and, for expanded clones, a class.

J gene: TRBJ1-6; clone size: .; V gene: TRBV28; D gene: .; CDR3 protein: CATSGGRNSYNSPLHF; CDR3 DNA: TGTGCCACCTCGGGGGGGCGAAACTCCTATAATTCACCCCTCCACTTT
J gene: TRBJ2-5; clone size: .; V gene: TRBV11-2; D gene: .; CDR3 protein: CASSLVPGGTGPQETQYF; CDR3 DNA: TGTGCCAGCAGCTTAGTCCCCGGAGGTACCGGCCCCCAAGAGACCCAGTACTTC
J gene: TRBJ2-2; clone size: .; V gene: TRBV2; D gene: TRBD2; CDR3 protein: CASILGLALTGELFF; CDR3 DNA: TGTGCCAGCATTCTGGGACTAGCGCTCACCGGGGAGCTGTTTTTT
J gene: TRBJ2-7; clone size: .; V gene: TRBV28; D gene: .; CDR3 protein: CASSFGLYYEQYF; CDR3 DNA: TGTGCCAGCAGTTTCGGGTTGTACTACGAGCAGTACTTC
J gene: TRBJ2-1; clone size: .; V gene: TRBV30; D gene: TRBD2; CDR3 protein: CAWGNKGLAGNEQFF; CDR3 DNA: TGTGCCTGGGGAAACAAGGGACTAGCAGGCAATGAGCAGTTCTTC
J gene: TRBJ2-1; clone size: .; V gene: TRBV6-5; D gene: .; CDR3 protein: CASSYSSRGYNEQFF; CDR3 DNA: TGTGCCAGCAGTTACTCTTCCAGGGGTTACAATGAGCAGTTCTTC
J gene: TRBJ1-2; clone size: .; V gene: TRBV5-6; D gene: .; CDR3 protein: CASLPGQGTYGYTF; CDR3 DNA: TGTGCCAGCCTCCCAGGCCAGGGGACCTATGGCTACACCTTC
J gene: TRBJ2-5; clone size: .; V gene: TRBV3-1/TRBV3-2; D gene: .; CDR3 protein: CASSQGPGGGAETQYF; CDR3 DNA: TGTGCCAGCAGCCAAGGCCCAGGAGGAGGGGCAGAGACCCAGTACTTC
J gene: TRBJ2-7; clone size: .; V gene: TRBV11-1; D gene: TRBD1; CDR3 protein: CASSSDRVKIYEQYF; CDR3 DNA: TGTGCCAGCAGCTCTGACAGGGTAAAGATCTACGAGCAGTACTTC
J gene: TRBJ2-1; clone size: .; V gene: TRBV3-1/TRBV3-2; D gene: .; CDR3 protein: CASSQVFATYNEQFF; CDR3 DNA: TGTGCCAGCAGCCAAGTTTTCGCGACATACAATGAGCAGTTCTTC
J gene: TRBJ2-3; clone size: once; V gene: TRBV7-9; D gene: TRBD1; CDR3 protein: CASSLGGDRATDTQYF; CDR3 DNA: TGTGCCAGCAGCTTAGGGGGGGACAGGGCCACAGATACGCAGTATTTT
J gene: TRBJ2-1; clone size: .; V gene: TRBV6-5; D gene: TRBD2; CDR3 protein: CASSYFSDSGGREQFF; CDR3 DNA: TGTGCCAGCAGTTACTTTAGTGATAGCGGGGGCCGAGAGCAGTTCTTC
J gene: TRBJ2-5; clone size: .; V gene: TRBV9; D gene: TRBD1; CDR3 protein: CASSPQGTLGETQYF; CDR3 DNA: TGTGCCAGCAGCCCACAGGGGACACTGGGAGAGACCCAGTACTTC
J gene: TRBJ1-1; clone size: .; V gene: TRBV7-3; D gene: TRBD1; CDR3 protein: CASSQAGGGSTEAFF; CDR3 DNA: TGTGCCAGCAGCCAAGCAGGGGGCGGGAGCACTGAAGCTTTCTTT
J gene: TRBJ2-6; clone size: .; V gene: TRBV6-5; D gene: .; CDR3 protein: CASSRAGANVLTF; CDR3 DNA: TGTGCCAGCTCACGAGCTGGGGCCAACGTCCTGACTTTC
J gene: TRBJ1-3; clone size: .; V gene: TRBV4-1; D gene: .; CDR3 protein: CASSQGEDSGNTIYF; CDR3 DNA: TGCGCCAGCAGCCAAGGAGAGGACTCTGGAAACACCATATATTTT
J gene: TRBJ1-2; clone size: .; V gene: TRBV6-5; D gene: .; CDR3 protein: CASSYKGDRWGYTF; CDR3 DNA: TGTGCCAGCAGTTACAAGGGGGATAGGTGGGGCTACACCTTC
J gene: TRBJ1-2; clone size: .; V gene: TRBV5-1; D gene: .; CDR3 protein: CASSPLGREDYGYTF; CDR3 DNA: TGCGCCAGCAGCCCCCTCGGCAGGGAGGACTATGGCTACACCTTC
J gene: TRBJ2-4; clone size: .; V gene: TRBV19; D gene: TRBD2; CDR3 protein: CASTPGRTSRGASKNIQYF; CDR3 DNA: TGTGCCAGTACCCCCGGGAGGACTAGCAGAGGTGCATCCAAAAACATTCAGTACTTC
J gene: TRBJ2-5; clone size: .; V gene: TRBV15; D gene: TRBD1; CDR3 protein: CATSRDLGRGLSETQYF; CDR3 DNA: TGTGCCACCAGCAGAGATCTCGGCAGGGGGCTGTCAGAGACCCAGTACTTC